The 18 T cell receptor beta chains in this list originate from one sample, sequenced in a study of identical twins. TCRdb re-analysed the 5' RACE reads in MiXCR, keeping a single row per CDR3 protein. Of about 660,000 distinct CDR3 sequences in the sample, over 8.5% were seen once. In addition, the sample was reused for a study of yellow fever vaccine responses in identical twins.

Sequenced material: PBMCs. These receptors were collected from a woman aged 18-29 years in good health.

The chain carries TRBV4-3 and TRBJ2-7; 11 nucleotides align to TRBD2. The CDR3 spans 16 residues. Germline-derived CDR1 and CDR2 are LGHNA and YSLEER. The J segment lost 9 bases and the V segment lost 4 bases, leaving 14 bases of the junction unmatched. The CDR3 sequence: CASSPGTSGQRVGQYF. The CDR3 nucleotides read TGCGCCAGCAGCCCCGGGACTAGCGGCCAACGGGTTGGGCAGTACTTC.

This clonotype has ten or more counts. The V call is TRBV28, the J call TRBJ2-7; D tentatively reads TRBD1 or TRBD2 (5 bases each). Germline CDR1 is MDHEN and CDR2 is SYDVKM. With 4 bases removed from V and 1 base from J, the gap between germline ends came to 14 bases. This CDR3 spans 15 amino acids. The CDR3 loop is CASSSGTPKSYEQYF. The CDR3 region has the DNA TGTGCCAGCAGTTCCGGGACCCCCAAATCCTACGAGCAGTACTTC.

This clonotype was found a few times. The V call is TRBV5-1, the J call TRBJ1-6, with D perhaps matching TRBD1 (5 bases). CDR1 is SGHRS, CDR2 YFSETQ, per germline. The V gene lost 4 bases and the J gene lost 10 bases, with 12 bases spanning the gap. The CDR3 totals 13 residues. The CDR3 sequence is CASSQGESSPLHF. The CDR3 DNA sequence: TGCGCCAGCAGCCAAGGGGAGAGCTCACCCCTCCACTTT.

This clonotype was seen at least ten times. The chain is built from TRBV7-2 and TRBJ2-1; D might be TRBD1 or TRBD2, each matching 5 bases. The V end was cut by 1 base, the J end by 9 bases, with 13 bases between. The germline CDR1 and CDR2 sequences are SGHTA and FQGNSA. The CDR3 has 14 residues. Written as DNA, the CDR3 is TGTGCCAGCAGCTTAGGAGGGGCCGAAAGTGAGCAGTTCTTC. It is translated as CASSLGGAESEQFF.

The rearrangement uses TRBV15 and TRBJ2-7; D unclear. Trimming took off 5 bases at V and 8 bases at J, with 16 bases between the two ends. Germline CDR1 reads LNHNV; CDR2 reads YYDKDF (reference sequence). The CDR3 contains 13 residues. CDR3 residues: CATSPATGLKQYF. The CDR3 DNA reads as TGTGCCACCAGCCCAGCGACGGGTCTCAAGCAGTACTTC.

This clonotype was detected many times. This chain links TRBV4-3 with TRBJ2-1; perhaps TRBD1 as D (6 bases). This CDR3 is built from 14 residues. CDR1 and CDR2 (germline): LGHNA, YSLEER. Trimming removed 3 bases from V and 1 base from J, with 7 bases in between. CDR3 region: CASSQQGSYNEQFF. In DNA, the CDR3 is TGCGCCAGCAGCCAGCAGGGGTCCTACAATGAGCAGTTCTTC.

This clonotype was observed a handful of times. The rearrangement links TRBV2 to TRBJ1-2; 7 positions match TRBD1. Unmatched junction bases numbered 11, after V lost 5 bases and J lost 8 bases. Germline V gene sequence: CDR1 SNHLY, CDR2 FYNNEI. The CDR3 sequence is 14 residues long. In DNA form, the CDR3 reads TGTGCCAGCAGTCCACGGACAGGCCCGGGGGGCTACACCTTC. Translating it yields CASSPRTGPGGYTF. The full variable domain, rest sourced from reference TRBV2 and TRBJ1-2, is EPEVTQTPSHQVTQMGQEVILRCVPISNHLYFYWYRQILGQKVEFLVSFYNNEISEKSEIFDDQFSVERPDGSNFTLKIRSTKLEDSAMYFCASSPRTGPGGYTFGSGTRLTVV.

The chain recombines TRBV5-1 with TRBJ1-6, with unresolved D. This CDR3 contains 13 residues. Germline V lookup: CDR1 SGHRS, CDR2 YFSETQ. Trimming took off 5 bases at V and 8 bases at J, with 11 bases between the two ends. This CDR3 reads CASSRFTDSPLHF. The CDR3 nucleotides read TGCGCCAGCAGTCGATTTACTGATTCACCCCTCCACTTT.

Only a few counts were recorded for this clonotype. This chain uses TRBV11-2 with TRBJ2-1; TRBD1 or TRBD2 may be the D gene (6 bases each). This CDR3 is 16 amino acids long. V was shortened by 5 bases and J by 7 bases, with 21 bases between the two germline ends. Germline V gives CDR1 SGHAT, CDR2 FQNNGV. CDR3 protein: CASSTVWDNAGNEQFF. The CDR3 region has the DNA TGTGCCAGCAGCACTGTCTGGGACAACGCGGGAAATGAGCAGTTCTTC.

This clonotype was observed a handful of times. The chain has TRBV20-1 and TRBJ1-5; D gene ambiguous. V was trimmed by 5 bases and J by 5 bases, leaving 16 bases between them. Germline CDR1 is DFQATT and CDR2 is SNEGSKA (reference sequence). CDR3 length equals 14 residues. The CDR3 loop is CSALKTAGDQPQHF. In DNA, the CDR3 is TGCAGTGCTCTAAAAACGGCCGGCGATCAGCCCCAGCATTTT.

This chain connects TRBV27 to TRBJ2-3; 12 bases match TRBD2. Germline CDR1 and CDR2: MNHEY and SMNVEV (reference sequence). This CDR3 spans 15 amino acids. V was clipped by 4 bases and J by 4 bases; unmatched bases: 3. CDR3 loop: CASSSSGGESDTQYF. The CDR3 DNA reads TGTGCCAGCAGTTCTAGCGGGGGGGAGTCAGATACGCAGTATTTT.

The J gene is TRBJ2-1, the V gene TRBV7-9, with D hard to call. The CDR3 length is 15 residues. Per germline, CDR1 SEHNR and CDR2 FQNEAQ (reference sequence). V was shortened by 1 base and J by 4 bases, with 11 bases between the two germline ends. CDR3 amino acids: CASSLGPAEYNEQFF. The CDR3 bases are TGTGCCAGCAGCTTAGGTCCTGCAGAGTACAATGAGCAGTTCTTC.

The CDR3, as DNA: TGCGCCAGCAGCTCCGGGCTGGGGCAGCCAAGGGACGAGCAGTACTTC. This codes for CASSSGLGQPRDEQYF. The V call is TRBV5-1, the J call TRBJ2-7; D perhaps matches TRBD1 (5 bases). This CDR3 comprises 16 residues. CDR1 SGHRS and CDR2 YFSETQ come from the germline V gene. V lost 3 bases and J 5 bases, leaving 21 bases between the germline ends.

A word on this clonotype: This may be a read error, as it is one base from a much larger clone. V and J are TRBV5-1 and TRBJ2-7; D gene uncertain. Deletions cut 3 bases from V and 4 bases from J, with 20 bases between. Germline CDR1 SGHRS, CDR2 YFSETQ. This CDR3 spans 16 amino acids. The chain's CDR3 is CASSSDCLRNVYEQYF. The CDR3 region has the DNA TGCGCCAGCAGCTCCGACTGCCTACGGAACGTTTACGAGCAGTACTTC.

This clonotype was found a few times. V and J are TRBV29-1 and TRBJ1-4; the D is unclear. The CDR3 has 13 residues. V lost 4 bases, J lost 7 bases, and 13 bases lay in between. Germline V gives CDR1 SQVTM, CDR2 ANQGSEA. The CDR3 coding sequence is TGCAGCGTTGCGGGAGGGAGTGGTGAAAAACTGTTTTTT. It yields the protein CSVAGGSGEKLFF.

The chain uses TRBV28 and TRBJ2-7; 10 bases line up with TRBD1. The CDR3 contains 15 residues. Trimming at V came to 6 bases and at J to 0 bases, leaving 5 bases not matched to a gene. Per germline, CDR1 MDHEN and CDR2 SYDVKM. CDR3 sequence reads: CASRGQGIYSYEQYF. The CDR3 nucleotides are TGTGCCAGCAGGGGACAGGGGATTTACTCCTACGAGCAGTACTTC.

This clonotype has only a few counts. The rearrangement joins TRBV15 to TRBJ1-1; 7 nucleotides match TRBD1. CDR1 and CDR2 (germline): LNHNV, YYDKDF (reference sequence). The CDR3 has 14 residues. V trimming: 6 bases; J trimming: 0 bases; junction bases outside the gene matches: 4. The CDR3 region is CATRADRVNTEAFF. CDR3 DNA sequence: TGTGCCACCAGAGCAGACAGGGTGAACACTGAAGCTTTCTTT.

The rearrangement uses TRBV7-9 and TRBJ1-6; D is possibly TRBD1 (5 bases). The germline gives CDR1 SEHNR, CDR2 FQNEAQ (reference sequence). The CDR3 is made up of 15 amino acids. Between the trimmed V and J ends, which lost 1 base and 7 bases, there was a span of 11 bases. The CDR3 nucleotides are TGTGCCAGCAGCTTAGTGCAGGGTGAAAATTCACCCCTCCACTTT. Its protein is CASSLVQGENSPLHF.